This T cell receptor (beta chain) was retrieved from a study of blood T cells in healthy people across ages. Background on the study: The capture of about one barcoded beta molecule per two T cells was achieved by template switching. Regarding the study as a whole: Naive CD4+ cell counts and diversity both ran higher in long-lived than in aged donors.

The study isolated at least 6 million PBMCs from each sample. As for this clonotype: Its target is not known.

This CDR3 is 14 amino acids long. CDR1 is SGDLS and CDR2 is YYNGEE in the germline V gene. Deletions cut 2 bases from V and 0 bases from J, with 9 bases between. A second about 7 to 11 cycle PCR used barcoded and J-beta primers. TCRdb passed the 5' RACE reads through MiXCR, listing each CDR3 protein once. The repertoire includes approximately 400,000 distinct CDR3 sequences, about half of them detected once, and approximately 51% sits in the top ten. The J gene is TRBJ2-7, the V gene TRBV9; perhaps TRBD2 as D (5 bases). This sequence originates from a man in his 60s in good health. The sequenced sample was blood. Here the CDR3 reads CASSVDSHSYEQYF. The CDR3 DNA sequence: TGTGCCAGCAGCGTGGACTCCCACTCCTACGAGCAGTACTTC.